Listed below are T cell receptor beta chains from one sample, sequenced in a study of control samples from healthy donors and cancer patients. The table came from immunoSEQ multiplex PCR; TCRdb's copy has only in-frame clones and leaves some out. The data hold about 77,000 clones, with approximately 92% observed a single time. The sample consisted of blood. These receptors were collected from a woman aged 60-75 years in good health. Both conserved end residues are part of each CDR3. A D gene is named only where the DNA matches it firmly. Not every row has a clone size; where given, it reads once, few, many or a size class.

V	J	D	size	DNA	CDR3
TRBV24-1	TRBJ1-6	TRBD1	.	TGTGCCACCAGTGATTCGAGACAGGGGGATTCACCCCTCCACTTT	CATSDSRQGDSPLHF
TRBV7-6	TRBJ2-5	.	.	TGTGCCAGCAGCTTAGTAGCGAAGGAGACCCAGTACTTC	CASSLVAKETQYF
TRBV28	TRBJ2-1	.	.	TGTGCCAGCAGTCCCCAAAGGGACTACAATGAGCAGTTCTTC	CASSPQRDYNEQFF
TRBV7-6	TRBJ2-5	.	few	TGTGCCAGCAGCTCCTCGTTTTTGCGGGAAGGAGGAGAGACCCAGTACTTC	CASSSSFLREGGETQYF
TRBV24-1	TRBJ2-2	.	.	TGTGCCACCAGTGATTCTACCGGGGAGCTGTTTTTT	CATSDSTGELFF
TRBV29-1	TRBJ2-1	TRBD1	.	TGCAGCGGCCGGGGGACAGGGGGCTACAATGAGCAGTTCTTC	CSGRGTGGYNEQFF
TRBV19	TRBJ2-7	.	few	TGTGCCAGTAGTCCTGCGCCGGCTATTAGGGAGCAGTACTTC	CASSPAPAIREQYF
TRBV2	TRBJ1-2	TRBD1	.	TGTGCCAGCAGTCCCCGGACAGGGCTCAGGGGCTACACCTTC	CASSPRTGLRGYTF
TRBV28	TRBJ1-4	.	.	TGTGCCAGCAGTTTAGGAGGGCAGGAAAAACTGTTTTTT	CASSLGGQEKLFF
TRBV29-1	TRBJ1-3	.	.	TGCAGCGTTTTGGAGACGGTCGGGGACACCATATATTTT	CSVLETVGDTIYF
TRBV21-1	TRBJ2-1	.	.	TGTGCCAGCAGCAAAGGCCGTCCGTTCCTGCAGCATGAGCAGTTCTTC	CASSKGRPFLQHEQFF
TRBV28	TRBJ1-4	TRBD1	once	TGTGCCAGCAGTAGATACAGGGGATCTAATGAAAAACTGTTTTTT	CASSRYRGSNEKLFF
TRBV21-1	TRBJ2-7	.	once	TGTGCCAGCAGCAACCCGCGACAGGAGCCTATGTACGAGCAGTACTTC	CASSNPRQEPMYEQYF
TRBV9	TRBJ2-1	.	.	TGTGCCAGCAGCTACGGGGAGAGCTCCTACAATGAGCAGTTCTTC	CASSYGESSYNEQFF
TRBV6-2/TRBV6-3	TRBJ2-3	TRBD1	.	TGTGCCAGCAGTTACCCGACCGGAACTGGACAGGCCCTTAGCACAGATACGCAGTATTTT	CASSYPTGTGQALSTDTQYF
TRBV5-1	TRBJ2-1	TRBD2	.	TGCGCCAGCAGCTTGGTGCCGGGACTAGCGGGAGGTGCGCAGTTCTTC	CASSLVPGLAGGAQFF
TRBV5-8	TRBJ2-3	TRBD2	.	TGTGCCAGCAGCTTACACCGGACTAGTGGAGATACGCAGTATTTT	CASSLHRTSGDTQYF
TRBV7-9	TRBJ2-1	TRBD2	.	TGTGCCAGCCCAACCGGGACTAGCGCCCATGTTAATGAGCAGTTCTTC	CASPTGTSAHVNEQFF
TRBV28	TRBJ2-7	.	.	TGTGCCAGCAGTTCTAGTCCGAGCTCCTACGAGCAGTACTTC	CASSSSPSSYEQYF
TRBV7-2	TRBJ2-7	TRBD2	.	TGTGCCAGCAGCTTCCCGACTAGCGGGAGCACCTCCTACGAGCAGTACTTC	CASSFPTSGSTSYEQYF
TRBV20-1	TRBJ1-2	TRBD1	.	TGCAGTGCTAGTGACAGGGGCTATGGCTACACCTTC	CSASDRGYGYTF
TRBV7-9	TRBJ1-3	TRBD1	few	TGTGCCAGCAGCTCGGGACAGGGGTCACCCTCATTATATTTT	CASSSGQGSPSLYF
TRBV29-1	TRBJ2-7	.	.	TGCAGCGTTGAAAGTGGCAGGGGGGACGAGCAGTACTTC	CSVESGRGDEQYF
TRBV7-9	TRBJ2-3	.	.	TGTGCCAGCGGATCCGGGACCTCCACAGATACGCAGTATTTT	CASGSGTSTDTQYF
TRBV2	TRBJ1-6	.	.	TGTGCCAGCAGTGAGCGGCTTTGGGGGTCACCCCTCCACTTT	CASSERLWGSPLHF
TRBV4-1	TRBJ2-3	TRBD1	.	TGCGCCAGCAGCCGTAACAGAGGGGGCGGCAGCACAGATACGCAGTATTTT	CASSRNRGGGSTDTQYF
TRBV28	TRBJ1-2	.	.	TGTGCCAGCAGCTCTCCCAGCCACGGTAGCTACACCTTC	CASSSPSHGSYTF
TRBV9	TRBJ2-3	.	.	TGTGCCAGCAGCGTAGACAGAGGCACAGATACGCAGTATTTT	CASSVDRGTDTQYF
TRBV5-5	TRBJ1-3	.	.	TGTGCCAGCAGTATTGGCCCTGGAAACACCATATATTTT	CASSIGPGNTIYF
TRBV19	TRBJ1-1	.	.	TGTGCCAGTATTGCCGGGACAACGAACACTGAAGCTTTCTTT	CASIAGTTNTEAFF
TRBV4-1	TRBJ2-7	.	once	TGCGCCAGCAGCCAAGAGATGGTGGAAGTCGAGCAGTACTTC	CASSQEMVEVEQYF
TRBV7-8	TRBJ1-1	TRBD1	.	TGTGCCAGCAGCTTAGCATCAGGGGGCTTGAACACTGAAGCTTTCTTT	CASSLASGGLNTEAFF
TRBV7-9	TRBJ1-5	.	.	TGTGCCAGCAGCTTAGCGGGATCTCCGAGTCAGCCCCAGCATTTT	CASSLAGSPSQPQHF